This is a list of T cell receptor beta chains from one sample in a study of regulatory T cells in long-lasting Graves disease. TCRdb re-called the multiplex PCR reads with MiXCR, one entry per CDR3 protein. The table has hundreds of thousands of distinct CDR3 sequences, less than 20% seen once. The sequencing used peripheral blood mononuclear cells (PBMCs), collected when the disease was refractory, from a patient treated with antithyroid drugs. The receptors originated from a female donor with Graves disease. CDR3s include the opening cysteine and the closing phenylalanine or tryptophan. The D gene is left open where the match is weak. Expanded clones get a size class; other rows say once, few or many, or leave the size out.

>-|TRBV28|TRBJ2-7|many
CASTLGVTYEQYF
TGTGCCAGCACCCTGGGGGTCACCTACGAGCAGTACTTC
>TRBD1|TRBV18|TRBJ1-5|once
CASSPPGQGRWPQHF
TGTGCCAGCTCACCACCGGGACAGGGAAGGTGGCCCCAGCATTTT
>-|TRBV15|TRBJ1-1|-
CATSRDLGGKEAFF
TGTGCCACCAGCAGAGATCTGGGCGGTAAAGAAGCTTTCTTT
>-|TRBV6-1|TRBJ2-7|many
CASSPPFGTYPNYEQYF
TGTGCCAGCAGTCCGCCTTTCGGGACCTATCCAAACTACGAGCAGTACTTC
>TRBD1|TRBV7-9|TRBJ1-2|-
CASSLAKSGTGIGYTF
TGTGCCAGCAGCTTAGCAAAATCCGGGACAGGGATTGGCTACACCTTC
>-|TRBV11-3|TRBJ2-3|-
CASSVPTGTYSADTQYF
TGTGCCAGCAGCGTTCCCACCGGGACCTACTCGGCAGATACGCAGTATTTT
>-|TRBV7-9|TRBJ1-1|many
CASSSGLASFF
TGTGCCAGCAGCTCGGGACTCGCTTCTTTCTTT
>TRBD2|TRBV11-2|TRBJ2-1|-
CASSRRLAGFGTYNEQFF
TGTGCCAGCAGCCGACGACTAGCGGGGTTCGGAACTTACAATGAGCAGTTCTTC
>-|TRBV11-2|TRBJ1-6|many
CASSLEGQSPGSPLHF
TGTGCCAGCAGCTTAGAAGGGCAGTCCCCCGGATCACCCCTCCACTTT
>-|TRBV7-2|TRBJ1-4|few
CASSLGGFVSREKLFF
TGTGCCAGCAGCTTAGGAGGGTTTGTTTCCCGCGAAAAACTGTTTTTT
>-|TRBV7-2|TRBJ2-5|few
CASSPWPRETQYF
TGTGCCAGCAGCCCCTGGCCCCGAGAGACCCAGTACTTC
>-|TRBV12-5|TRBJ1-2|many
CASGFANYGYTF
TGTGCTAGTGGTTTCGCAAACTATGGCTACACCTTC
>-|TRBV5-1|TRBJ2-2|few
CASSFRLLNTGELFF
TGCGCCAGCAGCTTTAGGCTCCTTAACACCGGGGAGCTGTTTTTT
>TRBD1|TRBV4-1|TRBJ1-6|-
CASSQRQGSNSPLHF
TGCGCCAGCAGCCAGCGACAGGGGTCTAATTCACCCCTCCACTTT
>-|TRBV7-3|TRBJ2-5|-
CASAGETQYF
TGTGCCAGTGCCGGGGAGACCCAGTACTTC
>-|TRBV20-1|TRBJ1-2|few
CSATRAQNYGYTF
TGCAGTGCTACCAGGGCCCAGAACTATGGCTACACCTTC
>TRBD1|TRBV19|TRBJ2-7|many
CATQPSQGAGYEQYF
TGTGCCACCCAGCCGTCACAGGGGGCTGGCTACGAGCAGTACTTC
>-|TRBV28|TRBJ2-6|many
CASSLGSVFGANVLTF
TGTGCCAGCAGTTTGGGCAGTGTATTCGGGGCCAACGTCCTGACTTTC
>TRBD2|TRBV28|TRBJ2-7|few
CASSLGPGGRTEQYF
TGTGCCAGCAGTTTGGGTCCGGGGGGTCGAACCGAGCAGTACTTC
>-|TRBV9|TRBJ1-3|-
CASSVAVGRPGNTIYF
TGTGCCAGCAGCGTAGCTGTAGGGCGCCCTGGAAACACCATATATTTT
>-|TRBV7-9|TRBJ1-2|many
CASTPRGDYGYTF
TGTGCCAGCACCCCCCGGGGTGACTATGGCTACACCTTC
>TRBD2|TRBV12-3/TRBV12-4|TRBJ2-3|-
CASSFGTSLADTQYF
TGTGCCAGCAGCTTCGGGACTAGCTTGGCAGATACGCAGTATTTT
>TRBD2|TRBV5-1|TRBJ2-4|-
CASSPAGAEKNIQYF
TGCGCCAGCAGCCCGGCGGGAGCGGAGAAAAACATTCAGTACTTC
>TRBD2|TRBV25-1|TRBJ2-5|few
CASRAGTNHGTQYF
TGTGCCAGCAGAGCCGGGACTAACCACGGGACCCAGTACTTC
>TRBD1|TRBV30|TRBJ1-2|many
CAWTPGTANYGYTF
TGTGCCTGGACCCCCGGGACAGCTAACTATGGCTACACCTTC
>-|TRBV5-8|TRBJ2-5|few
CVSSVGTLKQETQYF
TGTGTCAGCAGCGTTGGGACACTTAAGCAAGAGACCCAGTACTTC
>-|TRBV28|TRBJ1-4|many
CASSLMNEKLFF
TGTGCCAGCAGTCTTATGAATGAAAAACTGTTTTTT
>TRBD1|TRBV14|TRBJ2-3|-
CASSQGRGGLFTDTQYF
TGTGCCAGCAGCCAAGGAAGAGGGGGCCTATTTACAGATACGCAGTATTTT
>-|TRBV4-3|TRBJ1-2|-
CASSQDGQVRINYGYTF
TGCGCCAGCAGCCAAGATGGGCAGGTACGAATCAACTATGGCTACACCTTC
>TRBD1|TRBV27|TRBJ1-1|many
CASSIQTGGGTEAFF
TGTGCCAGCAGTATCCAGACAGGGGGCGGAACTGAAGCTTTCTTT
>-|TRBV5-8|TRBJ1-4|-
CASSLGGPGIEEKLFF
TGTGCCAGCAGCTTAGGGGGACCAGGGATTGAAGAAAAACTGTTTTTT
>-|TRBV18|TRBJ1-1|few
CASSPPSYQGTGGAFF
TGTGCCAGCTCACCGCCCTCTTACCAGGGCACCGGCGGGGCTTTCTTT
>TRBD2|TRBV20-1|TRBJ2-7|-
CSAPIGLAGYEQYF
TGCAGTGCACCGATCGGGCTAGCGGGATACGAGCAGTACTTC
>-|TRBV18|TRBJ2-3|-
CASSLLRNQPQYF
TGTGCCAGCTCATTACTAAGAAATCAGCCCCAGTATTTT
>TRBD1|TRBV12-3/TRBV12-4|TRBJ1-1|few
CASSFSGGRGNTEAFF
TGTGCCAGCAGTTTCTCAGGGGGACGGGGGAACACTGAAGCTTTCTTT
>TRBD2|TRBV6-1|TRBJ2-5|many
CASSSYSGRARETQYF
TGTGCCAGCAGCTCCTATAGCGGGAGGGCCCGGGAGACCCAGTACTTC
>TRBD1|TRBV18|TRBJ1-2|many
CASSPMEGAGYTF
TGTGCCAGCTCTCCTATGGAGGGGGCTGGCTACACCTTC
>TRBD1|TRBV5-6|TRBJ1-1|few
CASSLQGALGTEAFF
TGTGCCAGCAGCTTACAGGGGGCCTTAGGCACTGAAGCTTTCTTT
>-|TRBV18|TRBJ1-2|-
CASSPEKGGVYGYTF
TGTGCCAGCTCCCCTGAAAAGGGAGGGGTTTATGGCTACACCTTC
>TRBD1|TRBV5-1|TRBJ1-6|few
CASSLEGGRGNSPLHF
TGCGCCAGCAGCTTGGAAGGGGGCAGGGGTAATTCACCCCTCCACTTT
>TRBD1|TRBV19|TRBJ1-1|-
CASSRTGTGGRGTEAFF
TGTGCCAGTAGTAGAACCGGGACAGGGGGCAGAGGGACTGAAGCTTTCTTT
>-|TRBV30|TRBJ1-2|-
CAWSVFGVSYGYTF
TGTGCCTGGAGTGTATTCGGGGTTTCCTATGGCTACACCTTC
>-|TRBV20-1|TRBJ2-2|-
CSAVTLTGELFF
TGCAGTGCCGTGACTCTCACGGGGGAGCTGTTTTTT
>-|TRBV6-5|TRBJ1-1|many
CASSYDRGNTEAFF
TGTGCCAGCAGTTACGATCGGGGGAACACTGAAGCTTTCTTT
>TRBD1|TRBV28|TRBJ1-2|-
CASRYRGSGYTF
TGTGCCAGCAGATACAGGGGAAGTGGCTACACCTTC
>-|TRBV7-9|TRBJ1-1|medium-sized
CASSLYWDLNTEAFF
TGTGCCAGCAGCCTGTATTGGGACTTGAACACTGAAGCTTTCTTT
>-|TRBV12-3/TRBV12-4|TRBJ1-4|-
CASSLRGRDSEKLFF
TGTGCCAGCAGTTTACGGGGCAGGGATAGTGAAAAACTGTTTTTT
>-|TRBV3-1|TRBJ2-2|many
CASSQPGMNTGELFF
TGTGCCAGCAGCCAACCGGGTATGAACACCGGGGAGCTGTTTTTT
>-|TRBV12-3/TRBV12-4|TRBJ1-6|many
CASSPFGGGSPLHF
TGTGCCAGCAGTCCCTTTGGGGGGGGGTCACCCCTCCACTTT
>TRBD1|TRBV19|TRBJ2-4|-
CASSTGTGGEVAKNIQYF
TGTGCCAGTAGCACCGGGACAGGGGGCGAAGTAGCCAAAAACATTCAGTACTTC
>TRBD1|TRBV6-9|TRBJ1-1|few
CASSYTKGQGTEAFF
TGTGCCAGCAGTTACACTAAGGGACAGGGCACTGAAGCTTTCTTT
>TRBD1|TRBV24-1|TRBJ1-1|-
CATSLTGVAEAFF
TGTGCCACCAGTCTGACAGGGGTCGCTGAAGCTTTCTTT
>TRBD1|TRBV30|TRBJ1-3|many
CAWGFYRGTGNTIYF
TGTGCCTGGGGATTTTACAGGGGGACTGGAAACACCATATATTTT
>TRBD2|TRBV7-2|TRBJ2-1|many
CASSLGGGEQFF
TGTGCCAGCAGCTTGGGGGGGGGGGAGCAGTTCTTC
>TRBD1|TRBV5-4|TRBJ1-1|-
CASSKGQGLNTEAFF
TGTGCCAGCAGCAAAGGACAGGGTTTGAACACTGAAGCTTTCTTT
>TRBD1|TRBV28|TRBJ1-5|few
CASSHRDRNQPQHF
TGTGCCAGCAGTCACCGGGACAGGAATCAGCCCCAGCATTTT
>TRBD2|TRBV11-2|TRBJ2-2|-
CASSLEGLAGGRDTGELFF
TGTGCCAGCAGCTTAGAGGGACTAGCGGGGGGGCGAGACACCGGGGAGCTGTTTTTT
>-|TRBV18|TRBJ1-1|few
CASSPLAAGWNTEAFF
TGTGCCAGCTCACCATTGGCGGCAGGGTGGAACACTGAAGCTTTCTTT
>-|TRBV19|TRBJ2-2|-
CASSMLPFTGELFF
TGTGCCAGTAGTATGTTACCTTTCACCGGGGAGCTGTTTTTT